Following are 10 T cell receptor beta chains from one sample sequenced in a study of PD-L1 blockade in urothelial cancer. Assay used: immunoSEQ multiplex PCR; TCRdb lists only in-frame clones, some missing. The data hold fewer than 65,000 clones, with about 88% observed a single time. Time point meaning: pretreatment peripheral blood. Sample: PBMCs, taken around atezolizumab (anti-PD-L1) treatment. These receptors were collected from a man between 65 and 80 years old with urothelial cancer.

J is TRBJ2-6 and V is TRBV29-1, with 8 bases that match TRBD1. There are 15 residues in the CDR3. J lost 0 bases, V lost 6 bases, and 4 bases had no gene match. CDR1 and CDR2 (germline): SQVTM, ANQGSEA. CDR3 coding DNA: TGCAGCGTGGGGGACAGGAGCTCTGGGGCCAACGTCCTGACTTTC. Amino acids: CSVGDRSSGANVLTF. The complete variable domain, with remaining parts taken from reference TRBV29-1 and TRBJ2-6, reads SAVISQKPSRDICQRGTSLTIQCQVDSQVTMMFWYRQQPGQSLTLIATANQGSEATYESGFVIDKFPISRPNLTFSTLTVSNMSPEDSSIYLCSVGDRSSGANVLTFGAGSRLTVL.

The V gene is TRBV28, the J gene TRBJ1-2; the D is unclear. V gave up 8 bases and J gave up 4 bases, with 11 bases separating them. The V gene's germline CDR1 is MDHEN and CDR2 SYDVKM. The CDR3 sequence is 12 residues long. CDR3 region: CASSGRFYGYTF. In DNA, the CDR3 is TGTGCCAGCTCGGGGAGGTTCTATGGCTACACCTTC.

This clone was seen more than once but under ten times. This chain links TRBV5-1 with TRBJ1-1; 7 bases are a match to TRBD1. With 4 bases clipped from V and 1 base from J, the junction kept 4 bases outside the gene matches. Germline assignment: CDR1 SGHRS and CDR2 YFSETQ. The CDR3 has 14 residues. The CDR3 nucleotides read TGCGCCAGCAGCGACGGGACAGCGAACACTGAAGCTTTCTTT. It translates to CASSDGTANTEAFF. Using reference TRBV5-1 and TRBJ1-1 for the parts outside the CDR3, the full variable domain is KAGVTQTPRYLIKTRGQQVTLSCSPISGHRSVSWYQQTPGQGLQFLFEYFSETQRNKGNFPGRFSGRQFSNSRSEMNVSTLELGDSALYLCASSDGTANTEAFFGQGTRLTVV.

This rearrangement joins TRBV11-3 to TRBJ2-2, with D uncertain. The CDR3 covers 14 residues. Deletions cut 7 bases from V and 1 base from J, with 10 bases between. Germline loops: CDR1 SGHNT, CDR2 YENEEA. This CDR3 is CASKEQLNTGELFF. CDR3 in DNA: TGTGCCAGCAAGGAGCAATTGAACACCGGGGAGCTGTTTTTT.

This sequence joins TRBV28 and TRBJ2-2; D is unresolved. The germline V gene encodes CDR1 MDHEN and CDR2 SYDVKM. The CDR3 consists of 12 residues. The ends were cut back, 6 bases at V and 4 bases at J, with 6 bases in the middle. The CDR3 sequence is CASRSFTGELFF. CDR3 nucleotide sequence: TGTGCCAGCAGAAGCTTCACCGGGGAGCTGTTTTTT.

This clone was recorded a few times. This rearrangement joins TRBV6-1 to TRBJ2-1; 9 nucleotides agree with TRBD2. Germline V gene lookup returns CDR1 MNHNS and CDR2 SASEGT. V was pared by 4 bases and J by 10 bases, with 17 bases of the junction left unmatched. The CDR3 has 17 residues. CDR3 loop: CASSGPLAGKSSWEQFF. The DNA of the CDR3 is TGTGCCAGCAGTGGGCCTCTAGCGGGAAAATCTAGTTGGGAGCAGTTCTTC.

V usage is TRBV30 and J usage is TRBJ2-2, with a weak D call TRBD2 (5 bases). The CDR3 covers 12 residues. V was clipped by 0 bases and J by 7 bases, with 6 bases between them. Germline CDR1 is GTSNPN and CDR2 is SVGIG (reference sequence). CDR3: CAWSVRDGELFF. The CDR3, as DNA: TGTGCCTGGAGTGTACGGGACGGGGAGCTGTTTTTT.

The chain joins TRBV15 to TRBJ2-1, with 7 bases fitting TRBD2. Germline CDR1 LNHNV, CDR2 YYDKDF (reference sequence). The CDR3 spans 13 residues. The V and J ends lost 3 bases and 10 bases, in that order; junction bases with no gene match: 6. CDR3 nucleotides: TGTGCCACCAGCAGGGACACGGGGGGAGAGCAGTTCTTC. Encoded protein: CATSRDTGGEQFF.

The chain is built from TRBV28 and TRBJ2-7; D is undetermined. This CDR3 has 14 amino acids. CDR1 and CDR2 (germline): MDHEN, SYDVKM. With 3 bases removed from V and 5 bases from J, the gap between germline ends came to 14 bases. CDR3 coding DNA: TGTGCCAGCAGTTTGACCCCCGGGTTGCACGAGCAGTACTTC. Translating gives CASSLTPGLHEQYF.

V usage is TRBV5-1 and J usage is TRBJ2-7; tentative D call: TRBD2 (5 bases). V was pared by 0 bases and J by 3 bases, with 10 bases between. Per the germline V gene, CDR1 is SGHRS and CDR2 is YFSETQ. The CDR3 totals 14 residues. This CDR3 is CASSLGEDYYEQYF. In DNA, the CDR3 is TGCGCCAGCAGCTTGGGCGAAGACTACTACGAGCAGTACTTC.